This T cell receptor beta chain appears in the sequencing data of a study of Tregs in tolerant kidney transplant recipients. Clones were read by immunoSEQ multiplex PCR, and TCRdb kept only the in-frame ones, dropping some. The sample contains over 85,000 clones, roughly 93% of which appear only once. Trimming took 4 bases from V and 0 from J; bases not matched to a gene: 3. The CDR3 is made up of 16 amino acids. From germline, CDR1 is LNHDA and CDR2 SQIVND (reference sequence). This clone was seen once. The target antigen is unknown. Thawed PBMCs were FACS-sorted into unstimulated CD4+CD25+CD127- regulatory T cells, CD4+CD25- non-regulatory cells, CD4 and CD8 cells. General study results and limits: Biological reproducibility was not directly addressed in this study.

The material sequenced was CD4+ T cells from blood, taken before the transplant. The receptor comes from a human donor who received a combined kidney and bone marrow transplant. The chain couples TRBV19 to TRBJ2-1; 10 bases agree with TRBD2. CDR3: CASSTSGGNSYNEQFF. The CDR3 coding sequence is TGTGCCAGTAGTACTAGCGGGGGCAACTCCTACAATGAGCAGTTCTTC.